These T cell receptor beta chains were read from a single sample in a study of blood T cell repertoires in COVID-19. The protocol was immunoSEQ multiplex PCR, while the TCRdb copy is restricted to in-frame clones and leaves out a portion. The repertoire holds around 250,000 clones, with roughly four fifths as singletons. Specimen: PBMCs or T cells enriched from blood (not recorded which). The source of these receptors is a man aged 35 to 55 who had recovered from COVID-19. The CDR3 runs from the conserved cysteine through the conserved F or W. D genes are given only for firm matches. Rows give clone size only sometimes, using once, few, many, or a class for an expanded clone.

D | J | V | size | CDR3 | DNA
. | TRBJ2-1 | TRBV2 | . | CVSSEVPYNEQFF | TGTGTCAGCAGTGAAGTCCCTTACAATGAGCAGTTCTTC
TRBD2 | TRBJ2-1 | TRBV27 | . | CASSLSDRLIPGLAGGPKYNEQFF | TGTGCCAGCAGTTTATCGGACAGGCTGATACCGGGACTAGCGGGAGGGCCCAAATACAATGAGCAGTTCTTC
TRBD1 | TRBJ2-7 | TRBV29-1 | . | CSVEDLTGGRWEQYF | TGCAGCGTTGAAGATTTGACAGGGGGCCGATGGGAGCAGTACTTC
TRBD2 | TRBJ2-1 | TRBV19 | . | CASSVLAGISYNEQFF | TGTGCCAGTAGTGTTCTAGCGGGGATCTCCTACAATGAGCAGTTCTTC
TRBD1 | TRBJ2-7 | TRBV3-1/TRBV3-2 | . | CASSRTGQGYEQYF | TGTGCCAGCAGCCGCACGGGACAGGGTTACGAGCAGTACTTC
TRBD2 | TRBJ2-4 | TRBV7-9 | . | CASSSQAGGRQNIQYF | TGTGCCAGCAGCTCACAAGCGGGAGGGAGGCAAAACATTCAGTACTTC
TRBD1 | TRBJ1-6 | TRBV6-5 | . | CASSYTHGQGNSPLHF | TGTGCCAGCAGTTACACCCATGGACAGGGGAATTCACCCCTCCACTTT
. | TRBJ1-1 | TRBV18 | . | CASSFDFEAFF | TGTGCCAGCTCTTTTGACTTTGAAGCTTTCTTT
TRBD2 | TRBJ2-2 | TRBV4-2 | . | CASSPNGREGPTGELFF | TGTGCCAGCAGCCCCAATGGGCGGGAGGGCCCTACCGGGGAGCTGTTTTTT
. | TRBJ2-7 | TRBV2 | once | CASSAYSENEQYF | TGTGCCAGCAGTGCCTACAGTGAGAACGAGCAGTACTTC
. | TRBJ1-1 | TRBV7-3 | . | CASGLTNTEAFF | TGTGCCAGCGGACTGACGAACACTGAAGCTTTCTTT
. | TRBJ1-1 | TRBV4-2 | . | CASSQGAARDIKAFF | TGTGCCAGCAGCCAAGGGGCGGCGAGGGATATAAAAGCTTTCTTT
TRBD1 | TRBJ1-2 | TRBV7-9 | . | CASRSTGTGGFGYTF | TGTGCCAGCAGGTCCACCGGGACAGGGGGATTCGGCTACACCTTC
TRBD1 | TRBJ2-5 | TRBV7-8 | . | CASSKPGQGRETQYF | TGTGCCAGCAGTAAACCGGGACAGGGGCGGGAGACCCAGTACTTC
TRBD1 | TRBJ1-1 | TRBV5-1 | once | CASSSGQGRGIMNTEAFF | TGCGCCAGCAGCTCCGGACAGGGGCGGGGGATAATGAACACTGAAGCTTTCTTT
. | TRBJ1-5 | TRBV18 | . | CASSPENSNQPQHF | TGTGCCAGCTCACCAGAGAATAGCAATCAGCCCCAGCATTTT
. | TRBJ1-1 | TRBV6-6 | once | CASSYGSQARLFF | TGTGCCAGCAGTTACGGGTCTCAGGCGCGTCTTTTCTTT
TRBD2 | TRBJ2-1 | TRBV4-2 | . | CASRVGLAGEAAYNEQFF | TGTGCCAGCAGGGTGGGACTAGCGGGAGAAGCGGCCTACAATGAGCAGTTCTTC
. | TRBJ1-5 | TRBV29-1 | . | CSVGGVGAQHF | TGCAGCGTAGGGGGGGTCGGGGCCCAGCATTTT
. | TRBJ2-1 | TRBV7-2 | . | CASSLAVGSRNEQFF | TGTGCCAGCAGCTTAGCGGTAGGGAGCAGGAATGAGCAGTTCTTC
. | TRBJ2-7 | TRBV7-6 | few | CASSLSPESYEQYF | TGTGCCAGCAGCTTATCGCCAGAATCCTACGAGCAGTACTTC
. | TRBJ2-7 | TRBV2 | . | CASNPAEVGTYEQYF | TGTGCCAGCAACCCCGCCGAGGTTGGAACCTACGAGCAGTACTTC
. | TRBJ1-4 | TRBV19 | . | CASSWPSATNEKLFF | TGTGCCAGTAGTTGGCCATCCGCAACTAATGAAAAACTGTTTTTT
. | TRBJ1-5 | TRBV28 | . | CASSLAGQGNQPQHF | TGTGCCAGCAGTTTAGCTGGTCAGGGCAATCAGCCCCAGCATTTT
. | TRBJ1-2 | TRBV5-6 | . | CASRTTTSLYGYTF | TGTGCCAGCAGAACTACAACAAGTTTATATGGCTACACCTTC
TRBD2 | TRBJ2-3 | TRBV3-1/TRBV3-2 | . | CASSRTGTSGSDTQYF | TGTGCCAGCAGCCGGACCGGGACTAGCGGATCAGATACGCAGTATTTT
TRBD2 | TRBJ2-1 | TRBV5-1 | . | CASSLGAGGMNEQFF | TGCGCCAGCAGCTTGGGAGCGGGGGGAATGAATGAGCAGTTCTTC
. | TRBJ1-1 | TRBV5-1 | . | CASSLDPGWTEAFF | TGCGCCAGCAGCTTGGATCCGGGATGGACTGAAGCTTTCTTT
. | TRBJ2-7 | TRBV4-1 | . | CASSQELRRDGRTDYEQYF | TGCGCCAGCAGCCAAGAACTGCGTCGGGACGGGAGAACGGACTACGAGCAGTACTTC
. | TRBJ2-7 | TRBV6-2/TRBV6-3 | . | CASSPSGVTGGSYSYEQYF | TGTGCCAGCAGCCCATCGGGGGTTACCGGGGGTTCATACTCCTACGAGCAGTACTTC
. | TRBJ2-7 | TRBV27 | . | CASSFAQRNYEQYF | TGTGCCAGCAGTTTTGCACAGAGAAACTACGAGCAGTACTTC
. | TRBJ1-6 | TRBV6-5 | few | CASSSDGDNSPLHF | TGTGCCAGCAGCTCTGACGGGGATAATTCACCCCTCCACTTT
. | TRBJ1-2 | TRBV18 | . | CASSSGGRNYGYTF | TGTGCCAGCTCATCAGGAGGGAGGAACTATGGCTACACCTTC
TRBD2 | TRBJ2-7 | TRBV9 | . | CASGGGTPRDEQYF | TGTGCCAGCGGGGGGGGGACCCCAAGGGACGAGCAGTACTTC
. | TRBJ2-3 | TRBV4-1 | . | CASSQVGESQYF | TGCGCCAGCAGCCAAGTCGGGGAATCACAGTATTTT
. | TRBJ2-2 | TRBV9 | . | CASSVEAGAGTGELFF | TGTGCCAGCAGCGTAGAGGCGGGGGCCGGTACCGGGGAGCTGTTTTTT
. | TRBJ2-5 | TRBV7-9 | . | CASSSRWETQYF | TGTGCCAGCAGCTCTAGATGGGAGACCCAGTACTTC
. | TRBJ1-6 | TRBV2 | . | CASSESRVGSPLHF | TGTGCCAGCAGTGAATCCAGGGTAGGGTCACCCCTCCACTTT
. | TRBJ1-4 | TRBV28 | few | CASSFRGRRTTNEKLFF | TGTGCCAGCAGTTTTCGAGGGAGGAGGACAACTAATGAAAAACTGTTTTTT
. | TRBJ2-5 | TRBV6-5 | . | CASSAQGNFWETQYF | TGTGCCAGCAGCGCTCAGGGCAACTTTTGGGAGACCCAGTACTTC
. | TRBJ2-5 | TRBV4-1 | . | CASSRTRQETQYF | TGCGCCAGCAGCCGGACTCGCCAAGAGACCCAGTACTTC
TRBD1 | TRBJ1-4 | TRBV4-1 | . | CASSQEDRGNEKLFF | TGCGCCAGCAGCCAAGAGGACAGGGGGAATGAAAAACTGTTTTTT
. | TRBJ2-3 | TRBV6-2/TRBV6-3 | once | CASSYYRTQGPDTQYF | TGTGCCAGCAGTTACTATCGGACACAAGGTCCAGATACGCAGTATTTT
. | TRBJ1-2 | TRBV30 | . | CAWGREEAELDGYTF | TGTGCCTGGGGGCGAGAGGAGGCGGAATTGGATGGCTACACCTTC
. | TRBJ2-1 | TRBV28 | . | CASSSRDSRSRDEQFF | TGTGCCAGCAGTTCTCGGGACTCCCGTTCTCGCGATGAGCAGTTCTTC
. | TRBJ1-5 | TRBV28 | . | CASKSGVIWNQPQHF | TGTGCCAGCAAATCAGGGGTGATATGGAATCAGCCCCAGCATTTT
. | TRBJ1-6 | TRBV13 | . | CASSLGVGKPNSPLHF | TGTGCCAGCAGCTTAGGTGTCGGGAAACCTAATTCACCCCTCCACTTT
TRBD1 | TRBJ1-6 | TRBV25-1 | . | CASSDSQGVGSPLHF | TGTGCCAGCAGTGACTCACAGGGGGTCGGTTCACCCCTCCACTTT
. | TRBJ1-2 | TRBV28 | . | CASSLNGDYGYTF | TGTGCCAGCAGTTTAAACGGAGACTATGGCTACACCTTC
. | TRBJ2-1 | TRBV6-5 | . | CASSPISRTHNEQFF | TGTGCCAGCAGTCCTATCAGTAGGACTCACAATGAGCAGTTCTTC
. | TRBJ1-2 | TRBV3-1/TRBV3-2 | . | CASSPHGSGNLYGYTF | TGTGCCAGCAGCCCCCACGGTTCAGGGAACCTTTATGGCTACACCTTC
TRBD2 | TRBJ2-1 | TRBV2 | . | CASRLAGTEQFF | TGTGCCAGCCGACTAGCGGGTACTGAGCAGTTCTTC
. | TRBJ2-1 | TRBV6-1 | . | CASSELYSNEQFF | TGTGCCAGCAGTGAGTTGTATAGCAATGAGCAGTTCTTC
. | TRBJ2-1 | TRBV4-2 | . | CASSHRGRDNEQFF | TGTGCCAGCAGCCACAGAGGTCGGGACAATGAGCAGTTCTTC
. | TRBJ1-1 | TRBV28 | . | CASSLAGATGSMDTEAFF | TGTGCCAGCAGTCTCGCGGGAGCCACAGGGAGTATGGACACTGAAGCTTTCTTT